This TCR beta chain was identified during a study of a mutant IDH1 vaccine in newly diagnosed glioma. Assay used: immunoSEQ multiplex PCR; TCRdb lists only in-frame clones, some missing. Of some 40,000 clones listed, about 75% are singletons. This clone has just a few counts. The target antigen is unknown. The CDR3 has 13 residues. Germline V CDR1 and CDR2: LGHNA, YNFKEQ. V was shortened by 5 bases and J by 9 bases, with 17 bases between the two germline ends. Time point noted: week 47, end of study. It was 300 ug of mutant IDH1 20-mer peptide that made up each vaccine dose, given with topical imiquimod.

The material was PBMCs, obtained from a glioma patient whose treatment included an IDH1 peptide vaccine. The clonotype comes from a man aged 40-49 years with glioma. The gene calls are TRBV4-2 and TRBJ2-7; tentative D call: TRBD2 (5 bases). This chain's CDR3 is CASSDVLSRGQYF. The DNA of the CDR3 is TGTGCCAGCAGCGATGTCCTGTCCCGGGGGCAGTACTTC.